The 21 T cell receptor beta chains listed next were all sequenced from one sample in a study of blood T cells in healthy people across ages. Alongside a J-beta primer mix, a sample-barcoded 5' primer served in a second PCR lasting about 6 to 12 cycles. MiXCR, applied by TCRdb to the 5' RACE reads, yields one record per CDR3 protein. The sample lists over a million distinct CDR3 sequences, 59% occurring once. Sequencing was done on a sample of blood. The receptors were gathered from a man younger than 30 in good health.

Remarks on this clonotype: At one of its ends the junction is not consistent with the germline gene, which may arise from a read error. The gene calls are TRBV5-6 and TRBJ2-7, with 8 bases identical to TRBD1. CDR1 and CDR2 (germline): SGHDT, YYEEEE. The CDR3 runs to 14 residues. The CDR3 sequence: CASSLATGVYEQYF. CDR3 nucleotide sequence: TGTGCCAGCAGCTTGGCGACAGGGGTCTACGAGCAGTATTTC.

This clonotype was found once. The chain has TRBV20-1 and TRBJ2-4, with 7 positions matching TRBD2. TRBJ2-7 matches the DNA end more closely, so the J call is doubtful. Germline-derived CDR1 and CDR2 are DFQATT and SNEGSKA (reference sequence). The CDR3 sequence is 14 residues long. The CDR3 sequence: CSSTGLEVSYEQYF. The CDR3 nucleotides read TGCAGTTCTACTGGACTAGAAGTCTCCTACGAGCAGTACTTC.

Only a few counts were recorded for this clonotype. V gene TRBV6-4 combines with J gene TRBJ2-1; 8 nucleotides match TRBD2. In germline, CDR1 is MRHNA, CDR2 SNTAGT. The CDR3 is 16 amino acids. The junction had 11 bases not matched to a gene; V was cut back by 3 bases and J by 7 bases. CDR3 sequence: CASSEQAPGGSNEQFF. The CDR3 DNA follows: TGTGCCAGCAGTGAACAAGCTCCGGGGGGGTCGAATGAGCAGTTCTTC.

The V gene is TRBV20-1, the J gene TRBJ1-4; D uncertain. The ends were cut back, 6 bases at V and 1 base at J, with 9 bases in the middle. The V gene's germline CDR1 is DFQATT and CDR2 SNEGSKA (reference sequence). This CDR3 comprises 13 residues. CDR3 sequence (DNA): TGCAGTGCACTGGGGAGAACTAATGAAAAACTGTTTTTT. This translates into CSALGRTNEKLFF.

This chain links TRBV4-3 with TRBJ2-3; D remains unclear. V dropped 1 base and J dropped 4 bases, with 12 bases sitting between them. The germline V gene has CDR1 LGHNA and CDR2 YSLEER. The CDR3 contains 15 residues. CDR3 in DNA: TGCGCCAGCAGCCAAGTCGTATTGAGTGCAGATACGCAGTATTTT. Its protein product is CASSQVVLSADTQYF.

The gene calls are TRBV4-1 and TRBJ2-3; no firm D call. Deletions cut 8 bases from V and 2 bases from J, with 14 bases between. The CDR3 sequence is 14 residues long. Looked up from germline, CDR1 is MGHRA and CDR2 is YSYEKL. The CDR3 nucleotides read TGCGCCAGCCGCCCCGCCGCATACACAGATACGCAGTATTTT. The encoded protein is CASRPAAYTDTQYF.

The rearrangement joins TRBV20-1 to TRBJ2-5, with unresolved D. CDR1 is DFQATT, CDR2 SNEGSKA, per germline (reference sequence). The V gene lost 5 bases and the J gene lost 4 bases, with 8 bases spanning the gap. The CDR3 contains 11 residues. The DNA of the CDR3 is TGCAGTGCTCGCCTTCGAGAGACCCAGTACTTC. Its translation: CSARLRETQYF.

The V call is TRBV7-8, the J call TRBJ1-5, with D unclear. V was shortened by 1 base and J by 1 base, with 11 bases between the two germline ends. Germline V gene data show CDR1 as SGHVS and CDR2 as FQNEAQ. The CDR3 is made up of 16 amino acids. The CDR3 region has the DNA TGTGCCAGCAGCTTAGTGCCGCATATGAGCAATCAGCCCCAGCATTTT. Amino acid sequence: CASSLVPHMSNQPQHF.

This clonotype was seen a handful of times. The gene calls are TRBV9 and TRBJ2-1, with TRBD2 identical over 9 bases. From germline, CDR1 is SGDLS and CDR2 YYNGEE. This CDR3 has 16 amino acids. Germline trimming cut 0 bases from V and 8 bases from J; bases unmatched to any gene: 9. In DNA, the CDR3 is TGTGCCAGCAGCGTAGAGGCTAGCGGGATTGCAGATGAGCAGTTCTTC. Translation gives CASSVEASGIADEQFF.

This chain uses TRBV6-5 with TRBJ2-6; D might be TRBD1 or TRBD2, each matching 5 bases. This CDR3 spans 13 amino acids. Trimming took off 5 bases at V and 10 bases at J, with 12 bases between the two ends. The germline gives CDR1 MNHEY, CDR2 SVGAGI. This CDR3 is CASSGGGGNVLTF. The CDR3 region has the DNA TGTGCCAGCAGTGGGGGTGGCGGAAACGTCCTGACTTTC.

The chain has TRBV7-2 and TRBJ2-1; 8 positions agree with TRBD2. Germline trimming cut 4 bases from V and 3 bases from J; bases unmatched to any gene: 14. Germline lookup yields CDR1 SGHTA and CDR2 FQGNSA. CDR3 size: 18 residues. The DNA of the CDR3 is TGTGCCAGCAGCTCCCACTCTAGCGGGTGGGCCTACTACAATGAGCAGTTCTTC. Amino acids: CASSSHSSGWAYYNEQFF.

The chain links TRBV27 to TRBJ2-1, with D tentatively TRBD2 (5 bases). V was clipped by 8 bases and J by 7 bases, with 12 bases between them. The CDR3 length is 12 residues. Per germline, CDR1 MNHEY and CDR2 SMNVEV (reference sequence). CDR3: CASGLALNEQFF. The CDR3 coding sequence is TGTGCCAGCGGGTTAGCGTTGAATGAGCAGTTCTTC.

The chain couples TRBV3-1 to TRBJ1-1, with unresolved D. Per germline, CDR1 LGHDT and CDR2 YNNKEL (reference sequence). The CDR3 is 13 residues long. Deletions cut 4 bases from V and 3 bases from J, with 9 bases between. CDR3 residues: CASSRGFDTEAFF. The CDR3 DNA follows: TGTGCCAGCAGCCGAGGGTTTGACACTGAAGCTTTCTTT.

This clonotype has more than one count but fewer than ten. The chain employs TRBV4-1 and TRBJ2-5; TRBD2 matches at 8 bases. The V gene end was trimmed by 0 bases and the J gene end by 0 bases; junction bases not matched to a gene: 3. Germline loops: CDR1 MGHRA, CDR2 YSYEKL. The CDR3 covers 16 residues. The CDR3 coding sequence is TGCGCCAGCAGCCAAGATCCAGCGGGAGACCAAGAGACCCAGTACTTC. Translated: CASSQDPAGDQETQYF.

This clonotype was counted between two and nine times. This sequence joins TRBV5-1 and TRBJ2-5, with TRBD1 identical over 11 bases. The tail of the sequence fits TRBJ2-7 better, so the J call may be wrong. Germline loops: CDR1 SGHRS, CDR2 YFSETQ. This CDR3 is 14 amino acids long. CDR3 sequence reads: CASSWGTGGSEQYF. The DNA for the CDR3 is TGCGCCAGCAGCTGGGGGACAGGGGGTTCCGAGCAGTACTTC.

This clonotype was found once. The V and J genes are TRBV7-2 and TRBJ2-1; 9 nucleotides line up with TRBD2. The CDR3 consists of 17 residues. Trimming removed 5 bases from V and 4 bases from J; junction bases left unmatched: 12. The germline gives CDR1 SGHTA, CDR2 FQGNSA. The CDR3 sequence: CASSGQGWREGYNEQFF. CDR3 coding DNA: TGTGCCAGCAGCGGGCAGGGTTGGCGGGAGGGATACAATGAGCAGTTCTTC.

The chain links TRBV20-1 to TRBJ2-1; 11 nucleotides line up with TRBD2. This CDR3 comprises 14 residues. CDR1 and CDR2 (germline): DFQATT, SNEGSKA (reference sequence). The V gene end was trimmed by 2 bases and the J gene end by 8 bases; junction bases not matched to a gene: 5. The CDR3 nucleotides read TGCAGTGCTAGATTAGCGGGAGGGGCCCATGAGCAGTTCTTC. Translating gives CSARLAGGAHEQFF.

The gene calls are TRBV5-1 and TRBJ2-7; a possible D gene is TRBD1 (6 bases). The germline CDR1 and CDR2 sequences are SGHRS and YFSETQ. The V and J ends lost 3 bases and 1 base respectively, with 14 bases between them. The CDR3 spans 15 residues. CDR3: CASSSGGQRSYEQYF. The CDR3 bases are TGCGCCAGCAGCTCAGGAGGACAGAGATCCTACGAGCAGTACTTC.

The rearrangement links TRBV6-1 to TRBJ1-6; D not resolved. Per germline, CDR1 MNHNS and CDR2 SASEGT. The CDR3 totals 13 residues. V lost 6 bases, J lost 10 bases, and 13 bases lay in between. The CDR3 reads CASRGSEASPLHF. CDR3 in DNA: TGTGCCAGCAGGGGTAGTGAAGCCTCACCCCTCCACTTT.

This clonotype appeared a single time. V and J are TRBV2 and TRBJ2-3; 8 nucleotides line up with TRBD2. The CDR3 has 15 amino acids. Germline loops: CDR1 SNHLY, CDR2 FYNNEI. V lost 7 bases to trimming and J lost 2 bases; unmatched junction nucleotides: 8. CDR3 sequence reads: CASKRRGGITDTQYF. The CDR3 DNA reads as TGTGCCAGCAAGAGACGGGGGGGGATCACAGATACGCAGTATTTT.

This rearrangement joins TRBV20-1 to TRBJ2-3, with 7 bases identical to TRBD2. Germline-derived CDR1 and CDR2 are DFQATT and SNEGSKA (reference sequence). Trimming at V came to 3 bases and at J to 4 bases, leaving 10 bases not matched to a gene. This CDR3 region has 15 residues. The CDR3 reads CSARSREAISDTQYF. The DNA for the CDR3 is TGCAGTGCTAGGAGTCGGGAGGCCATCTCAGATACGCAGTATTTT.